This TCR beta chain stems from a study of cytomegalovirus exposure and HLA in healthy donors. Use of 60 Vbeta and 13 Jbeta primers characterized the PCR. TCRdb's copy holds only in-frame clones and misses some; the assay was immunoSEQ multiplex PCR. The sample has more than 95,000 clones; roughly four fifths are singletons. CDR3 length: 14 residues. CDR1 SGHRS and CDR2 YFSETQ come from the germline V gene. The rearrangement uses TRBV5-1 and TRBJ2-5; maybe TRBD2 (7 bases). The DNA end lines up better with TRBJ2-7; the J call may be wrong. The sequence was collected from a woman aged 40 to 55 in good health and CMV-seropositive. Material: PBMCs. CDR3 in amino acids: CASSLPGGLDEQYF. CDR3 DNA sequence: TGCGCCAGCAGCCTTCCGGGGGGCTTGGACGAGCAGTACTTC.